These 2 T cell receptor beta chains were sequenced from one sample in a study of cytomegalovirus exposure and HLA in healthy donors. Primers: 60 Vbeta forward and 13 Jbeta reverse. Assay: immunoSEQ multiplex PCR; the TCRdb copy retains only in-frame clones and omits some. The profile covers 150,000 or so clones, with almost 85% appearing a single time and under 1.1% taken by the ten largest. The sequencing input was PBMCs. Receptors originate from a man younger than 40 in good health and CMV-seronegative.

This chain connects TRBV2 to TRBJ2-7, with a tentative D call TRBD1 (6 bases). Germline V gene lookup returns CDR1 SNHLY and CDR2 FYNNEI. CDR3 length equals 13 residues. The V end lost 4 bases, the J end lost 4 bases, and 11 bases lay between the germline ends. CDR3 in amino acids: CASSAQGPYEQYF. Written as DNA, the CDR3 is TGTGCCAGCAGTGCACAGGGACCTTACGAGCAGTACTTC.

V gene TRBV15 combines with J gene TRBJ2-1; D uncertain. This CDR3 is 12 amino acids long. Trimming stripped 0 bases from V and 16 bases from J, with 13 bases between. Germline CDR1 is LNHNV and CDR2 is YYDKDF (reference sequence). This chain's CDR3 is CATSRDFFWPFF. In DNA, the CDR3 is TGTGCCACCAGCAGAGATTTTTTTTGGCCCTTCTTC.